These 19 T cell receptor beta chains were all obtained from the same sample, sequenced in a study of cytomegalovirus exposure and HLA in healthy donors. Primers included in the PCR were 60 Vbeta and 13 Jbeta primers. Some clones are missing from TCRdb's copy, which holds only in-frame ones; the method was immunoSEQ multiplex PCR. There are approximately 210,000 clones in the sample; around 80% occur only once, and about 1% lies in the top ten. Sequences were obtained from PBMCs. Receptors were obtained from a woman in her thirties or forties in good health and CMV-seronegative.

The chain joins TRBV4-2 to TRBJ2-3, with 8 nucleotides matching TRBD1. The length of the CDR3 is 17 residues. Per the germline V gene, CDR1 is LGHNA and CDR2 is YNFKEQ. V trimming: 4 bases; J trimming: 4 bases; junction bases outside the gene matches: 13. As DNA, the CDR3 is TGTGCCAGCAGCCCAAGCGCCACAGGGGGTTTATCAGATACGCAGTATTTT. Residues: CASSPSATGGLSDTQYF.

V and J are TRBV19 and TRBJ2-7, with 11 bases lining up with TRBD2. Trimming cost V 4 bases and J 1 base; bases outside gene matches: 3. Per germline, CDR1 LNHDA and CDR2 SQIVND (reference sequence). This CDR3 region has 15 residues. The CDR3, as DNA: TGTGCCAGTAGTAAAGGGACTAGCGGTTCCTACGAGCAGTACTTC. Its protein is CASSKGTSGSYEQYF. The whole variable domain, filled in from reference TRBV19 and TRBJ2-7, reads DGGITQSPKYLFRKEGQNVTLSCEQNLNHDAMYWYRQDPGQGLRLIYYSQIVNDFQKGDIAEGYSVSREKKESFPLTVTSAQKNPTAFYLCASSKGTSGSYEQYFGPGTRLTVT.

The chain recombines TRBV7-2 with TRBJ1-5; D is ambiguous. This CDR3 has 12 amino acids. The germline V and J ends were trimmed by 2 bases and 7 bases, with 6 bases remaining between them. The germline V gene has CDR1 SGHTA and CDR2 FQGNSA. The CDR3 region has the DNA TGTGCCAGCAGCTTACTAGGACAGCCCCAGCATTTT. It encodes CASSLLGQPQHF.

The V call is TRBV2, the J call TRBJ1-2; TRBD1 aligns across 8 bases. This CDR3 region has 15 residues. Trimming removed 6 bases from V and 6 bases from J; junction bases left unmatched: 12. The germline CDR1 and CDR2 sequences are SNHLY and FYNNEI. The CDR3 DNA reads TGTGCCAGCAGACCCGCAGGGACAGGTGGAAATGGCTACACCTTC. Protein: CASRPAGTGGNGYTF.

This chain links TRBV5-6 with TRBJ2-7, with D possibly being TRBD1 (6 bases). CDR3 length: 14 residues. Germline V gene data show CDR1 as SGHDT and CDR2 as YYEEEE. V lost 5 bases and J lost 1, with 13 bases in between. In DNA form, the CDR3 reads TGTGCCAGCAGTTTACAGGGTCAATCCTACGAGCAGTACTTC. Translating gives CASSLQGQSYEQYF.

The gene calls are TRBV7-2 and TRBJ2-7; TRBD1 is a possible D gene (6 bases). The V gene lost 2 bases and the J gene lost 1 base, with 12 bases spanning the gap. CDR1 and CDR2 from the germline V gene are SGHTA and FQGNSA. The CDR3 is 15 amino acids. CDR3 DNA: TGTGCCAGCAGCTTACAGGGGAGCGCATCCTACGAGCAGTACTTC. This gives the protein CASSLQGSASYEQYF. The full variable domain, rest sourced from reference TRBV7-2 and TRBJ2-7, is GAGVSQSPSNKVTEKGKDVELRCDPISGHTALYWYRQSLGQGLEFLIYFQGNSAPDKSGLPSDRFSAERTGGSVSTLTIQRTQQEDSAVYLCASSLQGSASYEQYFGPGTRLTVT.

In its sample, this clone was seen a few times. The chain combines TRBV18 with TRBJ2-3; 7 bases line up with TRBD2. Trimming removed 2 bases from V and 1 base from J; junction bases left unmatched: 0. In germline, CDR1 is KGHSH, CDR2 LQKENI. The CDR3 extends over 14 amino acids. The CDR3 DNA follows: TGTGCCAGCTCACCAGGACTAGGCACAGATACGCAGTATTTT. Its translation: CASSPGLGTDTQYF. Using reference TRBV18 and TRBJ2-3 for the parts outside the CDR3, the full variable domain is NAGVMQNPRHLVRRRGQEARLRCSPMKGHSHVYWYRQLPEEGLKFMVYLQKENIIDESGMPKERFSAEFPKEGPSILRIQQVVRGDSAAYFCASSPGLGTDTQYFGPGTRLTVL.

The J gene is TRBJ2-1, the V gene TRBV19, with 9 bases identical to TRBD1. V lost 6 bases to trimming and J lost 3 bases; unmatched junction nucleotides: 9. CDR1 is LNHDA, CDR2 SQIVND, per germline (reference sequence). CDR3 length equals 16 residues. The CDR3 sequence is CASRVSGTGIYNEQFF. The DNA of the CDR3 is TGTGCCAGTAGAGTTTCCGGGACAGGGATCTACAATGAGCAGTTCTTC.

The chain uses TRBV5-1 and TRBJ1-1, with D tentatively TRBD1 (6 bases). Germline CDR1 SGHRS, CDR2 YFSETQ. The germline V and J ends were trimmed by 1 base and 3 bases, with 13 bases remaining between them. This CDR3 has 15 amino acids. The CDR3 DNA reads TGCGCCAGCAGCTTGTACAGGGCAGTGGACACTGAAGCTTTCTTT. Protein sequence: CASSLYRAVDTEAFF.

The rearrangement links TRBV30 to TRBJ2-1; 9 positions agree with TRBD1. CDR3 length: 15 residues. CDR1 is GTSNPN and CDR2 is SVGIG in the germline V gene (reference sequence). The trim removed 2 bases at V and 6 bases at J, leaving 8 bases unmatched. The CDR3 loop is CAWSQNRGLGNEQFF. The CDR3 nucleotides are TGTGCCTGGAGTCAAAACAGGGGGCTCGGCAATGAGCAGTTCTTC.

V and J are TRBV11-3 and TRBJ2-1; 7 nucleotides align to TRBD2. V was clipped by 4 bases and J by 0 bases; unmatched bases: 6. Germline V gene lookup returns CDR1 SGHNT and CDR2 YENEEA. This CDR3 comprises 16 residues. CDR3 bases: TGTGCCAGCAGCTGGCTAGCGGCGAGCTCCTACAATGAGCAGTTCTTC. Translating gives CASSWLAASSYNEQFF. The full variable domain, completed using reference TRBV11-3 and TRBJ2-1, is EAGVVQSPRYKIIEKKQPVAFWCNPISGHNTLYWYLQNLGQGPELLIRYENEEAVDDSQLPKDRFSAERLKGVDSTLKIQPAELGDSAVYLCASSWLAASSYNEQFFGPGTRLTVL.

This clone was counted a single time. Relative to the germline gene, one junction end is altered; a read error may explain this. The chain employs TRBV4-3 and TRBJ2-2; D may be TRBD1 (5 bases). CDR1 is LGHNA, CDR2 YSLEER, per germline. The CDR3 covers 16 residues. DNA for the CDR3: TGCACCAGCAGCCAAGATTACGTGGGGCTTAGGGGGGAGCTGTTTTTT. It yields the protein CTSSQDYVGLRGELFF.

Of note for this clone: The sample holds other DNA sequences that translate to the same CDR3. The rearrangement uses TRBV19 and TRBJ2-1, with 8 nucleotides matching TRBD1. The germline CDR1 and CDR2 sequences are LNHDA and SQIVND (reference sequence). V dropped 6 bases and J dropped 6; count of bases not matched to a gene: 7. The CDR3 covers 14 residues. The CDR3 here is CASSPRTGLNEQFF. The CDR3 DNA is TGTGCCAGTAGCCCCCGGACAGGGCTCAATGAGCAGTTCTTC.

Here the CDR3 DNA reads TGTGCCAGCAGCCGAACCGGGACAGGGGACTTCAATGAAAAACTGTTTTTT. Translating it yields CASSRTGTGDFNEKLFF. This rearrangement joins TRBV14 to TRBJ1-4; 10 bases are shared with TRBD1. J gave up 5 bases and V 4 bases, and 10 bases lay outside the gene matches. The CDR3 consists of 17 residues. Germline V gene data show CDR1 as SGHDN and CDR2 as FVKESK.

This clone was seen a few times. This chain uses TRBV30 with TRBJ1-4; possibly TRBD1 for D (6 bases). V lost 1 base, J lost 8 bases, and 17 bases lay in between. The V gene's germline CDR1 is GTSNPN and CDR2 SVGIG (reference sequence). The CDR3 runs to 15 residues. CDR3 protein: CAWSGSGTIGEKLFF. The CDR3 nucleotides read TGTGCCTGGAGTGGTTCCGGGACAATCGGGGAAAAACTGTTTTTT.

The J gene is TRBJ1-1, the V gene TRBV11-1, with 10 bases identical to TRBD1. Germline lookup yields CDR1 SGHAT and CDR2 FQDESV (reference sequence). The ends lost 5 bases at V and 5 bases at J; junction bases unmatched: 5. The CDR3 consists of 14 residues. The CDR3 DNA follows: TGTGCCAGCAGCCGGACAGGGGGGAGGACTGAAGCTTTCTTT. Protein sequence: CASSRTGGRTEAFF. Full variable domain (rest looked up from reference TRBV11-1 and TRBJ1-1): EAEVAQSPRYKITEKSQAVAFWCDPISGHATLYWYRQILGQGPELLVQFQDESVVDDSQLPKDRFSAERLKGVDSTLKIQPAELGDSAMYLCASSRTGGRTEAFFGQGTRLTVV.

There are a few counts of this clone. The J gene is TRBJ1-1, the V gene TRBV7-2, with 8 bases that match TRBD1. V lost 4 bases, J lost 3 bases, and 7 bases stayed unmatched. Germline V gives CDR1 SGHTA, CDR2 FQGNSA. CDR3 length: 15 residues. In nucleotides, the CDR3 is TGTGCCAGCAGCTCAGAGGCAGGGGGCGACACTGAAGCTTTCTTT. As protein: CASSSEAGGDTEAFF.

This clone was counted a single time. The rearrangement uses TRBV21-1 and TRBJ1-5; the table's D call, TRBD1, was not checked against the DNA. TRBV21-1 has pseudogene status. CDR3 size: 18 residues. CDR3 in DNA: TGTGCCAGCAGCCACGGTATATGGGGCGTTCGAAGCAATCAGCCCCAGCATTTT. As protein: CASSHGIWGVRSNQPQHF.

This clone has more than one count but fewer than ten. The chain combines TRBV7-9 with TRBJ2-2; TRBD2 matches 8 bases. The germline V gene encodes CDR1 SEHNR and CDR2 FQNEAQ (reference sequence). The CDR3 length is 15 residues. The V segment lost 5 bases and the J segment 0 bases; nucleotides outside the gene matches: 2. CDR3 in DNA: TGTGCCAGCAGCCGGGGACTAGCGAACACCGGGGAGCTGTTTTTT. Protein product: CASSRGLANTGELFF.